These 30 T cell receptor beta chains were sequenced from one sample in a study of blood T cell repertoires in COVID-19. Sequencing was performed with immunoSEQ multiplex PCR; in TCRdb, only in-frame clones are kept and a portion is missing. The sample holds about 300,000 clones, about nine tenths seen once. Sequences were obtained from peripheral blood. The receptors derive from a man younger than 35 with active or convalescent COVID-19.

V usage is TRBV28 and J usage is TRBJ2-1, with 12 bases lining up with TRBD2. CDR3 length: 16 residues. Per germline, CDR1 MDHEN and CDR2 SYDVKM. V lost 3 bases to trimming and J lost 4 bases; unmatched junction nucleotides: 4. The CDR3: CASSFSLAGGYNEQFF. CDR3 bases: TGTGCCAGCAGTTTTTCCCTAGCGGGGGGGTACAATGAGCAGTTCTTC.

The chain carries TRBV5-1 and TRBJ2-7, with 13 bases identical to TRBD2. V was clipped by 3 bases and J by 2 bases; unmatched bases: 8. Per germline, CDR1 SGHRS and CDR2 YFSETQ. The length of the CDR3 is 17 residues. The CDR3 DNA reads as TGCGCCAGCAGCTCGGTGTCCGGACTAGCGGGGGCCTACGAGCAGTACTTC. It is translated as CASSSVSGLAGAYEQYF. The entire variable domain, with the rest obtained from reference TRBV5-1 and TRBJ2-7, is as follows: KAGVTQTPRYLIKTRGQQVTLSCSPISGHRSVSWYQQTPGQGLQFLFEYFSETQRNKGNFPGRFSGRQFSNSRSEMNVSTLELGDSALYLCASSSVSGLAGAYEQYFGPGTRLTVT.

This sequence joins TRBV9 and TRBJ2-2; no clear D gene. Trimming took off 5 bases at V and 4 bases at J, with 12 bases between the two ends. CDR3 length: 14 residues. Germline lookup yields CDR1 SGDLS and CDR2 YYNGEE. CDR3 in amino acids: CASSGLLVTGELFF. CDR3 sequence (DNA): TGTGCCAGCAGTGGGCTATTAGTCACCGGGGAGCTGTTTTTT.

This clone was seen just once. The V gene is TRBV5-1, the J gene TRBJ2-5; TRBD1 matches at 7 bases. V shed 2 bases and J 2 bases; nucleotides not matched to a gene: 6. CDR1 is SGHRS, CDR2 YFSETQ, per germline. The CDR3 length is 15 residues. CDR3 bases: TGCGCCAGCAGCTTACTTAGGACAGGTCAAGAGACCCAGTACTTC. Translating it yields CASSLLRTGQETQYF.

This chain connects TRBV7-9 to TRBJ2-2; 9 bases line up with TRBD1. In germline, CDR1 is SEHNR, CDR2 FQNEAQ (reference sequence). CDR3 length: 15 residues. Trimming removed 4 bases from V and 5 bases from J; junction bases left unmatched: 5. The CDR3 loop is CASSSRDRDTGELFF. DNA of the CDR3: TGTGCCAGCAGCTCCCGGGACAGGGATACCGGGGAGCTGTTTTTT.

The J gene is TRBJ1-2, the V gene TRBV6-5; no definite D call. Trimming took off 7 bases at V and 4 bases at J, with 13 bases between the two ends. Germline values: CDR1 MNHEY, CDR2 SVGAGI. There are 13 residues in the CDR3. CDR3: CASTRSGRYGYTF. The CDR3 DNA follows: TGTGCCAGCACGAGATCAGGCCGCTATGGCTACACCTTC.

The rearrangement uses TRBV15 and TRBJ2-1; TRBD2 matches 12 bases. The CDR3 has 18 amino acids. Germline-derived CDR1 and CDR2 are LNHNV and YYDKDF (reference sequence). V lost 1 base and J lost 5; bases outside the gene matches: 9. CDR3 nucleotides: TGTGCCACCAGCAGAGGGCGGGGGACTAGCGGGCGTAACAATGAGCAGTTCTTC. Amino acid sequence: CATSRGRGTSGRNNEQFF. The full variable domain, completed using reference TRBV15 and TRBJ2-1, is DAMVIQNPRYQVTQFGKPVTLSCSQTLNHNVMYWYQQKSSQAPKLLFHYYDKDFNNEADTPDNFQSRRPNTSFCFLDIRSPGLGDTAMYLCATSRGRGTSGRNNEQFFGPGTRLTVL.

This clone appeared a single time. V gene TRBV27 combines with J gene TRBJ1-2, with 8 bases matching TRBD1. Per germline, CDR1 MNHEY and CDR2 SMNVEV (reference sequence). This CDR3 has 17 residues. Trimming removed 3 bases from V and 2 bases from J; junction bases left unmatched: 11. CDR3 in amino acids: CASSFSAGTGLNYGYTF. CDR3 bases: TGTGCCAGCAGTTTTTCAGCCGGGACAGGACTCAACTATGGCTACACCTTC.

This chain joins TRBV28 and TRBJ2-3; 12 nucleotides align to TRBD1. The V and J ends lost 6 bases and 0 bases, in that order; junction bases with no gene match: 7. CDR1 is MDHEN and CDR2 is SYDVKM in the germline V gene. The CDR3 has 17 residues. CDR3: CASSGDRGQTSTDTQYF. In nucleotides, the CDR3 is TGTGCCAGCAGCGGGGACAGGGGGCAGACTAGCACAGATACGCAGTATTTT.

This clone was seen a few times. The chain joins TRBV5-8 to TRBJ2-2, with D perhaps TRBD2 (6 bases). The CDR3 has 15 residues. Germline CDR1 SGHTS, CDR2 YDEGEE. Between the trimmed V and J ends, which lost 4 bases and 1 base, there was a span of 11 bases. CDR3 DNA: TGTGCCAGCAGCAGCCGGGAGAGGAACACCGGGGAGCTGTTTTTT. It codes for CASSSRERNTGELFF.

CDR3 DNA sequence: TGTGCCAGCAGCCAAGTTCGGACAGCTAACTATGGCTACACCTTC. Its translation is CASSQVRTANYGYTF. The chain combines TRBV3-1 (or the pseudogene TRBV3-2) with TRBJ1-2; D is possibly TRBD1 (6 bases). Germline loops: CDR1 LGHDT, CDR2 YNNKEL (reference sequence). The CDR3 consists of 15 residues. Deletions cut 1 base from V and 0 bases from J, with 9 bases between.

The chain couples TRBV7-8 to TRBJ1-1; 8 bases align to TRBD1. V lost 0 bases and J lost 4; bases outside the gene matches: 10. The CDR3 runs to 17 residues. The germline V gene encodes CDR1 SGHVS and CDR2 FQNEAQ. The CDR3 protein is CASSLARLDRGRTEAFF. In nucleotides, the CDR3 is TGTGCCAGCAGCTTAGCGCGGTTAGACAGGGGCCGCACTGAAGCTTTCTTT.

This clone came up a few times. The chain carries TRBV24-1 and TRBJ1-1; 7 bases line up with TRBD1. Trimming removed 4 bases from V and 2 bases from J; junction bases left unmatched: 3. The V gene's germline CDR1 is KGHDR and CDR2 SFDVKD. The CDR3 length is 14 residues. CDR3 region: CATSERTGNTEAFF. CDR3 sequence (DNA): TGTGCCACCAGTGAACGGACAGGAAACACTGAAGCTTTCTTT.

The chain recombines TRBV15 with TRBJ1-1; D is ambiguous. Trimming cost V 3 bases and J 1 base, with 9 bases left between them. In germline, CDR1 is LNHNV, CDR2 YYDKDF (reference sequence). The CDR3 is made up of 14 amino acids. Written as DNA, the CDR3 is TGTGCCACCAGCAGGCCCTCGGGGAACACTGAAGCTTTCTTT. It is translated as CATSRPSGNTEAFF.

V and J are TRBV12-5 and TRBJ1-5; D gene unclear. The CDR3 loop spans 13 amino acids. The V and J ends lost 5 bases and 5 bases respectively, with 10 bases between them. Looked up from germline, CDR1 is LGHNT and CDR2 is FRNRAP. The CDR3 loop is CASGRDKDQPQHF. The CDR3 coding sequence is TGTGCTAGTGGTCGCGACAAGGATCAGCCCCAGCATTTT.

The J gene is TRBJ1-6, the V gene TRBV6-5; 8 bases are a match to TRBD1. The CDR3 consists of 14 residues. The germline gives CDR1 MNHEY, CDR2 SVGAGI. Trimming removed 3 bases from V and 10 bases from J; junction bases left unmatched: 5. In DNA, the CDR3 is TGTGCCAGCAGTTATCAGGGGGCTGGATCACCCCTCCACTTT. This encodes CASSYQGAGSPLHF.

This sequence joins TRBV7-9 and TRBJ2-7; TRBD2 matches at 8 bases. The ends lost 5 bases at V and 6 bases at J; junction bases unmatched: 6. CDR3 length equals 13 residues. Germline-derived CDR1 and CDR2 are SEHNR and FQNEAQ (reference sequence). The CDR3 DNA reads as TGTGCCAGCAGCCGCCCCGGGGGGGGCGAGCAGTACTTC. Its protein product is CASSRPGGGEQYF.

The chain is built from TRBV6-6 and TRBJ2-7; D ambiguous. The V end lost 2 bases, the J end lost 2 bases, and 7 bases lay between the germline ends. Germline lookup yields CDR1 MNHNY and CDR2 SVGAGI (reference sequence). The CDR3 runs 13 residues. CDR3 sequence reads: CASSYRHTYEQYF. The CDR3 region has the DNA TGTGCCAGCAGTTACCGACACACCTACGAGCAGTACTTC.

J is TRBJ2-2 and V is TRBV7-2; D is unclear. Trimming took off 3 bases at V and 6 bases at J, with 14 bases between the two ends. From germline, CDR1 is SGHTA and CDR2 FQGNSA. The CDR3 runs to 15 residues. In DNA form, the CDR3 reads TGTGCCAGCAGCTTTCCGGGTCTACTCCCCGGGGAGCTGTTTTTT. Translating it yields CASSFPGLLPGELFF. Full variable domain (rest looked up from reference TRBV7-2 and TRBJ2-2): GAGVSQSPSNKVTEKGKDVELRCDPISGHTALYWYRQSLGQGLEFLIYFQGNSAPDKSGLPSDRFSAERTGGSVSTLTIQRTQQEDSAVYLCASSFPGLLPGELFFGEGSRLTVL.

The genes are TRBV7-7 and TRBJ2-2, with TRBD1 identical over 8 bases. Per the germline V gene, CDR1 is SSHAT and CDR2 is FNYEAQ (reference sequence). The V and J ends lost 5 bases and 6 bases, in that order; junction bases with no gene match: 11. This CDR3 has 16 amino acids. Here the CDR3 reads CASSAGGAKVSGELFF. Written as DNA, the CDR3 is TGTGCCAGCAGCGCAGGGGGCGCGAAGGTGTCCGGGGAGCTGTTTTTT.

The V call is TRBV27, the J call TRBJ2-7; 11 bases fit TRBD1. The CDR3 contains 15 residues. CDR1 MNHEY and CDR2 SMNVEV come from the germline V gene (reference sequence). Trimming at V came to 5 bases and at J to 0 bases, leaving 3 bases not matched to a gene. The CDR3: CASSPGTGGSYEQYF. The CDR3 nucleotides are TGTGCCAGCAGTCCAGGGACAGGGGGCTCCTACGAGCAGTACTTC.

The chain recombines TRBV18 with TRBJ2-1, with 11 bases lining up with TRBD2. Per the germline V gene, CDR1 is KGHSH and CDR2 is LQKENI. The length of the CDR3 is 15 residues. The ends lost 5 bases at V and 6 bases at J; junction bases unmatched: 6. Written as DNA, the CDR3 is TGTGCCAGCTCAGCCGGGACTAGCGGAACCAATGAGCAGTTCTTC. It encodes CASSAGTSGTNEQFF.

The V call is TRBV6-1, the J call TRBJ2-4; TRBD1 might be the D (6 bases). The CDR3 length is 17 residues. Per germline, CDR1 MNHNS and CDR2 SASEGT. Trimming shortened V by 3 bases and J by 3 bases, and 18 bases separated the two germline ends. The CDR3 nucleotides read TGTGCCAGCAGTGATTTTGGGGGCCTAAAAAACAAAAACATTCAGTACTTC. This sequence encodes CASSDFGGLKNKNIQYF.

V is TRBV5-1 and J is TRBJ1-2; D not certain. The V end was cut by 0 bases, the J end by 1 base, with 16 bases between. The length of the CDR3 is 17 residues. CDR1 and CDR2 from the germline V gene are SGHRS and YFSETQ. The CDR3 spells CASSLAGFGSSNYGYTF. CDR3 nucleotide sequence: TGCGCCAGCAGCTTGGCGGGATTTGGCAGCAGTAACTATGGCTACACCTTC.

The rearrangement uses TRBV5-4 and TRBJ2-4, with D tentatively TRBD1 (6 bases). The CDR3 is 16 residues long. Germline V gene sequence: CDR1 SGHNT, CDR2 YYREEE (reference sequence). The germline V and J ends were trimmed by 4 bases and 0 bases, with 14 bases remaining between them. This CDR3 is CASSPQGPVAKNIQYF. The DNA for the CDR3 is TGTGCCAGCAGCCCACAGGGCCCAGTAGCCAAAAACATTCAGTACTTC.

CDR3 protein: CSVDTGIYGYTF. CDR3 in DNA: TGCAGCGTTGATACGGGGATCTATGGCTACACCTTC. The chain links TRBV29-1 to TRBJ1-2, with unresolved D. The CDR3 runs to 12 residues. Germline assignment: CDR1 SQVTM and CDR2 ANQGSEA. Trimming removed 3 bases at V and 4 bases at J, with 9 bases between.

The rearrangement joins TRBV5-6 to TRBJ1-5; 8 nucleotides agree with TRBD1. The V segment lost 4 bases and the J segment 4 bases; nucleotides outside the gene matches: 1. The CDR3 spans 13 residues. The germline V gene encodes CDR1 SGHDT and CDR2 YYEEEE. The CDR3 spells CASSRDRNQPQHF. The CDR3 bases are TGTGCCAGCAGCCGGGACAGGAATCAGCCCCAGCATTTT.

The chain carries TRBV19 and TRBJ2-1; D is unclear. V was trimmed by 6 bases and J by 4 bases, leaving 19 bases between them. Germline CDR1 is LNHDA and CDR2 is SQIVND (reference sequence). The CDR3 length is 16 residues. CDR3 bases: TGTGCCAGTAGCCCAACAACGGATAGACTTTACAATGAGCAGTTCTTC. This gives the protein CASSPTTDRLYNEQFF.

CDR3 in DNA: TGCGCCAGCAGCCAAGAAGGCAGGATAAATCAGCCCCAGCATTTT. Protein sequence: CASSQEGRINQPQHF. The chain recombines TRBV4-1 with TRBJ1-5; no firm D call. CDR1 is MGHRA and CDR2 is YSYEKL in the germline V gene. V shed 0 bases and J shed 4 bases, with 10 bases lying between them. CDR3 length: 15 residues.

CDR3 loop: CASSPYREADTQYF. For the CDR3, the DNA is TGTGCCAGCAGTCCATACCGGGAAGCAGATACGCAGTATTTT. This chain links TRBV6-5 with TRBJ2-3, with D possibly matching TRBD2 (5 bases). Germline V lookup: CDR1 MNHEY, CDR2 SVGAGI. Trimming pared 5 bases from V and 4 bases from J, leaving 13 bases between. This CDR3 comprises 14 residues.